This T cell receptor beta chain was sequenced in a study of blood T cell repertoires in COVID-19. This clone appeared a few times. This table comes from immunoSEQ multiplex PCR, and its TCRdb copy is limited to in-frame clones, with some not included. The sample has about 190,000 clones, roughly 87% seen once; the top ten hold approximately 8.1%. Source material: peripheral blood. This clonotype was obtained from an older woman with COVID-19, enrolled during active disease.

The CDR3 DNA is TGTGCCAGCAATATACAGGTATGGGCTGAAGCTTTCTTT. Its protein is CASNIQVWAEAFF. The rearrangement links TRBV6-5 to TRBJ1-1; D might be TRBD1 (5 bases). CDR1 and CDR2 (germline): MNHEY, SVGAGI. V was shortened by 7 bases and J by 6 bases, with 15 bases between the two germline ends. CDR3 length equals 13 residues.